Sequencing of this T cell receptor (beta chain) was carried out in a study of OX40 agonist ivuxolimab in advanced cancers. Overall study context: Age averaged 60 years (range about 20 to 80), and 80% to 90% were male. Eligibility rules accepted prior anti-PD-1, anti-PD-L1 or anti-CTLA-4 therapy, and over 35% had some.

Exclusion of a patient followed from autoimmune disease history or systemic immunosuppression. Libraries were prepared by immunoSEQ multiplex PCR; TCRdb keeps only in-frame clonotypes and omits some of them. The repertoire holds 75,000 to 100,000 clones, with about nine tenths as singletons. Germline V gene sequence: CDR1 SGHDN, CDR2 FVKESK. The V and J ends lost 1 base and 6 bases respectively, with 12 bases between them. The length of the CDR3 is 14 residues. The sequence derives from an adult with an advanced solid tumor such as melanoma, head and neck, liver or kidney cancer. The material sequenced was CD4+ or CD8+ T cells sorted from blood, taken in a trial of the OX40 agonist ivuxolimab. The chain couples TRBV14 to TRBJ1-2; tentative D call: TRBD1 (5 bases). The CDR3 nucleotides read TGTGCCAGCAGCCAAGTGGGGGGAGTTAATGGCTACACCTTC. Translated: CASSQVGGVNGYTF.